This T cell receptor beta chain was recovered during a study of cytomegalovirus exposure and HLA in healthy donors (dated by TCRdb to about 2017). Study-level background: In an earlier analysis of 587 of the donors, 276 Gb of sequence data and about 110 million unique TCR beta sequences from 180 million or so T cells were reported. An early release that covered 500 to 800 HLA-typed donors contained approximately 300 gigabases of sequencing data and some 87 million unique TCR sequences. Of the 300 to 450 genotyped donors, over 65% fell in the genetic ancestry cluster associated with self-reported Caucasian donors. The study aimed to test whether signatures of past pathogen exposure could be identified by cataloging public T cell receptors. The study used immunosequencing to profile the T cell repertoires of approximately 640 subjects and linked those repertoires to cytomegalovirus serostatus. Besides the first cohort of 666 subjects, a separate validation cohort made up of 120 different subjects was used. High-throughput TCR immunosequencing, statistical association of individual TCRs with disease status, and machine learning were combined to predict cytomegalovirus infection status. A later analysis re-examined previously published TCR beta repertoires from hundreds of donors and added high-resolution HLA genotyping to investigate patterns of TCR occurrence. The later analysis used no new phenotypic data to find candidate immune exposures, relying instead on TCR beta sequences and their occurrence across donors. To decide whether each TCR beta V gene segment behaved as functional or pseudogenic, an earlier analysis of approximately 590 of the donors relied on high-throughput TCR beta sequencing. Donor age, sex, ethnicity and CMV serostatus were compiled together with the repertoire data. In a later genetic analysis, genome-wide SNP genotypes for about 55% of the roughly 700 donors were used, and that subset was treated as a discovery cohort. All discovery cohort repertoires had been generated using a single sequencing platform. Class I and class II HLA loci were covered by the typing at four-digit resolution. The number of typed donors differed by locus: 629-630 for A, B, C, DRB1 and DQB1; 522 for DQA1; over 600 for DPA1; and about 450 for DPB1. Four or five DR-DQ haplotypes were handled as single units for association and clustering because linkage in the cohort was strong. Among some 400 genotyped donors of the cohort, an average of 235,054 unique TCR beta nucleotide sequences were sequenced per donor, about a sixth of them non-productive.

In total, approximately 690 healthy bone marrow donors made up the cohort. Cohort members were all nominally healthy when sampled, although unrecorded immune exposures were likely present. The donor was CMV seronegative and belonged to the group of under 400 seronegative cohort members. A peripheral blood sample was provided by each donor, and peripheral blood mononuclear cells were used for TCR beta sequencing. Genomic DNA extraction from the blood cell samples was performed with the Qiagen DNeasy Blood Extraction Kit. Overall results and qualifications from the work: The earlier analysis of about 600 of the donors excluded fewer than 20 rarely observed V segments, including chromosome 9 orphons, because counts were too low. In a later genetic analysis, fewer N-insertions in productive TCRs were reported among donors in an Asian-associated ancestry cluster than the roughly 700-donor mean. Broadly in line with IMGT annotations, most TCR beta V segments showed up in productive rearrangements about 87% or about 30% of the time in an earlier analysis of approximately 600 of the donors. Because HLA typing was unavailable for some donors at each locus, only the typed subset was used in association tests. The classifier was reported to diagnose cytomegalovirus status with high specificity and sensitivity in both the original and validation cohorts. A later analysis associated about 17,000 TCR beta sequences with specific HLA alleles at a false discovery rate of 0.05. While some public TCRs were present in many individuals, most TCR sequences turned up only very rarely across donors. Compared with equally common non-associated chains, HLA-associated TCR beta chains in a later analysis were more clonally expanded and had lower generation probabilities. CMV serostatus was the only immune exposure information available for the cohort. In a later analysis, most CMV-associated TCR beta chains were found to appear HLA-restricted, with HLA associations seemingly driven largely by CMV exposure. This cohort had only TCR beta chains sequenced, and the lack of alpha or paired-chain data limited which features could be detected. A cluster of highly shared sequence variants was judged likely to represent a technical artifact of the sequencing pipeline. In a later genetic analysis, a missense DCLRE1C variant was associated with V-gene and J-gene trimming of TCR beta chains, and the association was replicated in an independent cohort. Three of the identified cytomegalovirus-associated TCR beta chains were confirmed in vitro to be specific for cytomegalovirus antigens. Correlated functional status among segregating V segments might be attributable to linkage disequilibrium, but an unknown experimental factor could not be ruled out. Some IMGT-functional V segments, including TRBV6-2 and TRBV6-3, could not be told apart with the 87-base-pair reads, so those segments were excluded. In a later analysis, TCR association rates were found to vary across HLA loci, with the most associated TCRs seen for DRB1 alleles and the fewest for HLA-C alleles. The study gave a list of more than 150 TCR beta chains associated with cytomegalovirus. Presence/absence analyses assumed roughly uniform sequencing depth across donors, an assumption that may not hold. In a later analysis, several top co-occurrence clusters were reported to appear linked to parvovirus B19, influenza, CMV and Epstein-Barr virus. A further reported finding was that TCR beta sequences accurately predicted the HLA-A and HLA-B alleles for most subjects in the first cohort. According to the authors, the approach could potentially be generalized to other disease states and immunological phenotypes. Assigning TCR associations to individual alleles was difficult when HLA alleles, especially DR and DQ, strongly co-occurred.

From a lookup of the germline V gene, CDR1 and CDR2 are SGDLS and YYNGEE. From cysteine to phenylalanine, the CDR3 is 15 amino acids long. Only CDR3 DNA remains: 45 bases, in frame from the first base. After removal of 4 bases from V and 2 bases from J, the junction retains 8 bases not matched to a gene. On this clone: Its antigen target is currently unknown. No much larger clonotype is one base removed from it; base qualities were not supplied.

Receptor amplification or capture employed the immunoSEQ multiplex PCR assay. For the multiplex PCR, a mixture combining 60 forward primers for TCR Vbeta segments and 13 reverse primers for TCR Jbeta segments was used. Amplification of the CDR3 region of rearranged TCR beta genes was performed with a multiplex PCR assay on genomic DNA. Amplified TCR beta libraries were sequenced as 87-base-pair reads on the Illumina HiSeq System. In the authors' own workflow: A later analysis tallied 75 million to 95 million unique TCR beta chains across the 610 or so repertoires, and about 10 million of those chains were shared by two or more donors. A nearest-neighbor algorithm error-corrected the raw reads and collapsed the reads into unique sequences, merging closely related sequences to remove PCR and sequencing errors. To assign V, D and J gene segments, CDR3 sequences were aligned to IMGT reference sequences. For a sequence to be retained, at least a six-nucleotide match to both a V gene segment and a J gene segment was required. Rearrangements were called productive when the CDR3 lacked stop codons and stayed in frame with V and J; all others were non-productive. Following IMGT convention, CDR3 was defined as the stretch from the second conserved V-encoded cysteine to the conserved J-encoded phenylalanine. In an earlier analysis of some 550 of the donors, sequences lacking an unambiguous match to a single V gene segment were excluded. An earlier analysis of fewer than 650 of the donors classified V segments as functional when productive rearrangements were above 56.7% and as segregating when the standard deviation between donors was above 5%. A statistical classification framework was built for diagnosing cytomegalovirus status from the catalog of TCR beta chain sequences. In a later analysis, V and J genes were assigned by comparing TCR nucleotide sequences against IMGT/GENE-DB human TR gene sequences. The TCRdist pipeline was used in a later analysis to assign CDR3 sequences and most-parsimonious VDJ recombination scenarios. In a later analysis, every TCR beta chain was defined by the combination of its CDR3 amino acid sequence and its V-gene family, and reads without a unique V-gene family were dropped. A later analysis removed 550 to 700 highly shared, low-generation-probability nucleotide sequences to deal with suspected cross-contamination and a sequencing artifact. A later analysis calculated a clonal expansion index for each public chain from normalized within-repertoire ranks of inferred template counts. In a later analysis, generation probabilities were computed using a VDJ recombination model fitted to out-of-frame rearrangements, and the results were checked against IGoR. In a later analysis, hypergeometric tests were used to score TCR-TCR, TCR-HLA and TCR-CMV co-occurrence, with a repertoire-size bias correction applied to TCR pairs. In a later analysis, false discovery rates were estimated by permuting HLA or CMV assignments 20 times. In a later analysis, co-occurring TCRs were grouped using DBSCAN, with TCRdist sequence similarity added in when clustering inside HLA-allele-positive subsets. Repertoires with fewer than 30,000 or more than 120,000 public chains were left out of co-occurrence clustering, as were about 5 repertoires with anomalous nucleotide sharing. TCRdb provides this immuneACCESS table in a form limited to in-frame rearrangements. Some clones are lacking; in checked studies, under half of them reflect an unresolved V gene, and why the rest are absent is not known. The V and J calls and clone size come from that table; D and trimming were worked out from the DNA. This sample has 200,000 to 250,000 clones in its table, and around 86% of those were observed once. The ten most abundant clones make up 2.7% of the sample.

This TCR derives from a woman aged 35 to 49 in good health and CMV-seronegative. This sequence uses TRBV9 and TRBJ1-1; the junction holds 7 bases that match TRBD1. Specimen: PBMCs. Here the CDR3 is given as CASSPSGTVNTEAFF. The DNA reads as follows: TGTGCCAGCAGCCCATCCGGGACAGTAAACACTGAAGCTTTCTTT.